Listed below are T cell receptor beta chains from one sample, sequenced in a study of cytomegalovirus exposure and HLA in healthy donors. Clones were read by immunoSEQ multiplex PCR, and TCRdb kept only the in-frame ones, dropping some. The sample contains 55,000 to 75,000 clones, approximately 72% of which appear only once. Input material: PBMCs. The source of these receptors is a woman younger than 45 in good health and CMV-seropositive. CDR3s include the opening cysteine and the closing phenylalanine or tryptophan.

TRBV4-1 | CASSQEQQGGNQPQHF
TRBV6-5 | CASRGHGMYNSPLHF
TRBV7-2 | CASSLGTGTGVYEQYF
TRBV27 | CASSLKMQISNQPQHF
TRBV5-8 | CASSLQGRGDNGYTF
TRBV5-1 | CASSPLHLGGGTDTQYF
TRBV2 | CASRLRRGQETQYF
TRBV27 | CASSPRVGYEQYF
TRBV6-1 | CASRGSLNGLSEQFF
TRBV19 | CASSIQREGPKNIQYF
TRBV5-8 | CASSFSDRDSGANVLTF
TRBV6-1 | CASSEGAGFTHTEAFF
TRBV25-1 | CASSGTIPSEQYF